These 8 T cell receptor beta chains share one sample of origin, sequenced in a study of cytomegalovirus exposure and HLA in healthy donors. The PCR was carried out with 60 Vbeta primers and 13 Jbeta primers. The assay was immunoSEQ multiplex PCR, and TCRdb's table has in-frame clones only and misses some. The sample carries about 130,000 clones, approximately 83% recorded once. The sequencing input was PBMCs. These receptors came from a middle-aged man in good health and CMV-seronegative.

A word on this clone: Different DNA sequences within this sample yield the same CDR3. The rearrangement uses TRBV29-1 and TRBJ2-7; D uncertain. The V gene lost 1 base and the J gene lost 1 base, with 5 bases spanning the gap. Germline V lookup: CDR1 SQVTM, CDR2 ANQGSEA. The CDR3 extends over 12 amino acids. The DNA for the CDR3 is TGCAGCGTTGAAGGCCAGTCCTACGAGCAGTACTTC. It codes for CSVEGQSYEQYF.

This chain links TRBV30 with TRBJ2-7; D might be TRBD2 (6 bases). Germline V gives CDR1 GTSNPN, CDR2 SVGIG (reference sequence). The V gene lost 2 bases and the J gene lost 1 base, with 12 bases spanning the gap. The CDR3 covers 14 residues. The CDR3 DNA reads as TGTGCCTGGAGTTCGGCGGGGTTGTCCTACGAGCAGTACTTC. It is translated as CAWSSAGLSYEQYF. The full variable domain, with the rest looked up from reference TRBV30 and TRBJ2-7, is SQTIHQWPATLVQPVGSPLSLECTVEGTSNPNLYWYRQAAGRGLQLLFYSVGIGQISSEVPQNLSASRPQDRQFILSSKKLLLSDSGFYLCAWSSAGLSYEQYFGPGTRLTVT.

The chain recombines TRBV7-9 with TRBJ2-7; tentative D call: TRBD2 (6 bases). This CDR3 is 14 amino acids long. CDR1 and CDR2 from the germline V gene are SEHNR and FQNEAQ (reference sequence). The germline V and J ends were trimmed by 5 bases and 2 bases, with 13 bases remaining between them. Here the CDR3 reads CASSPRDWPYEQYF. Written as DNA, the CDR3 is TGTGCCAGCAGCCCCCGGGACTGGCCCTACGAGCAGTACTTC.

V usage is TRBV4-1 and J usage is TRBJ1-1; D call uncertain. This CDR3 contains 14 residues. The V end was cut by 0 bases, the J end by 0 bases, with 5 bases between. The germline V gene encodes CDR1 MGHRA and CDR2 YSYEKL. The CDR3 DNA is TGCGCCAGCAGCCAAGATCCGGTGAACACTGAAGCTTTCTTT. Amino acids: CASSQDPVNTEAFF.

This sequence joins TRBV7-2 and TRBJ1-5; the D gene is possibly TRBD1 (5 bases). CDR3 length equals 16 residues. CDR1 is SGHTA, CDR2 FQGNSA, per germline. V was pared by 1 base and J by 4 bases, with 14 bases between. Here the CDR3 reads CASSLEAHGGNQPQHF. The CDR3 DNA sequence: TGTGCCAGCAGCTTAGAAGCCCACGGGGGAAATCAGCCCCAGCATTTT. The whole variable domain, filled in from reference TRBV7-2 and TRBJ1-5, reads GAGVSQSPSNKVTEKGKDVELRCDPISGHTALYWYRQSLGQGLEFLIYFQGNSAPDKSGLPSDRFSAERTGGSVSTLTIQRTQQEDSAVYLCASSLEAHGGNQPQHFGDGTRLSIL.

This rearrangement joins TRBV9 to TRBJ2-1; TRBD1 is a possible D gene (5 bases). The CDR3 has 13 amino acids. The V gene lost 3 bases and the J gene lost 5 bases, with 9 bases spanning the gap. Germline-derived CDR1 and CDR2 are SGDLS and YYNGEE. The CDR3 DNA is TGTGCCAGCAGCGGACAGAACCACAATGAGCAGTTCTTC. Protein: CASSGQNHNEQFF.

This sequence joins TRBV5-1 and TRBJ2-1, with TRBD2 identical over 15 bases. V shed 5 bases, J shed 0 bases, and the junction held 12 bases outside the gene matches. The CDR3 consists of 20 residues. Germline V gives CDR1 SGHRS, CDR2 YFSETQ. CDR3: CASSLRKGTSGRSSYNEQFF. Written as DNA, the CDR3 is TGCGCCAGCAGTTTGCGAAAAGGGACTAGCGGGAGGAGCTCCTACAATGAGCAGTTCTTC. The full variable domain, in which reference TRBV5-1 and TRBJ2-1 provide the parts outside the CDR3, is KAGVTQTPRYLIKTRGQQVTLSCSPISGHRSVSWYQQTPGQGLQFLFEYFSETQRNKGNFPGRFSGRQFSNSRSEMNVSTLELGDSALYLCASSLRKGTSGRSSYNEQFFGPGTRLTVL.

CDR3 region: CASGRGPEGETQYF. CDR3 sequence (DNA): TGTGCCAGCGGGCGGGGGCCAGAGGGAGAGACCCAGTACTTC. This chain uses TRBV11-1 with TRBJ2-5; the D gene is possibly TRBD2 (7 bases). The germline V gene encodes CDR1 SGHAT and CDR2 FQDESV (reference sequence). The CDR3 runs to 14 residues. V lost 8 bases and J 4 bases, leaving 17 bases between the germline ends.